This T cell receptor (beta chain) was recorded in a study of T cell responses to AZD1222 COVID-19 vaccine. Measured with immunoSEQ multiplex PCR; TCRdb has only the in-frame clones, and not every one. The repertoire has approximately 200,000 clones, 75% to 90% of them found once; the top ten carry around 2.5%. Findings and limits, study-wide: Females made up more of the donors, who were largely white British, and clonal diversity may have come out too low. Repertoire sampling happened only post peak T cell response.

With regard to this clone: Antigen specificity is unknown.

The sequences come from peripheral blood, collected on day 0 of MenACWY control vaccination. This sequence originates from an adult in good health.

The CDR3 DNA follows: TGTGCCAGCAGTGAGGAACCTCTCACAGATACGCAGTATTTT. Amino acid sequence: CASSEEPLTDTQYF. V and J are TRBV25-1 and TRBJ2-3; D is unclear. The CDR3 length is 14 residues. The germline CDR1 and CDR2 sequences are MGHDK and SYGVNS. The V end was cut by 3 bases, the J end by 2 bases, with 9 bases between. The full variable domain, with the rest looked up from reference TRBV25-1 and TRBJ2-3, is EADIYQTPRYLVIGTGKKITLECSQTMGHDKMYWYQQDPGMELHLIHYSYGVNSTEKGDLSSESTVSRIRTEHFPLTLESARPSHTSQYLCASSEEPLTDTQYFGPGTRLTVL.